These 15 T cell receptor beta chains were all obtained from the same sample, sequenced in a study of naive and memory T cell subsets. General observations from the study: Especially in CD8 cells, naive repertoires contained a few larger clonotypes, possibly CD45RA-re-expressing memory cells.

The antigens for these receptors are not known. Two oligonucleotides, mixed equimolar, formed the beta constant-region primer covering TRBC1 and TRBC2. Nested alpha and beta constant-region primers with the SP2 primer drove four PCR rounds on ligated cDNA. TCRdb re-derived calls from the UMI-ligation and nested PCR reads in MiXCR, one entry per CDR3 protein. The table records 99,000 or so distinct CDR3 sequences, about 14% of them present only once. The sequenced sample was naive CD8+ T cells from blood. The receptor source for this set is a human donor in good health.

CDR3 protein: CAWSVKLGTGELFF. The CDR3 DNA reads TGTGCCTGGAGTGTAAAATTGGGAACCGGGGAGCTGTTTTTT. The chain couples TRBV30 to TRBJ2-2; D is unresolved. This CDR3 is built from 14 residues. Trimming pared 0 bases from V and 5 bases from J, leaving 10 bases between. In germline, CDR1 is GTSNPN, CDR2 SVGIG (reference sequence).

This chain links TRBV15 with TRBJ1-5; no reliable D call. CDR1 and CDR2 (germline): LNHNV, YYDKDF (reference sequence). The CDR3 runs 15 residues. V was cut by 0 bases and J by 4 bases, with 10 bases left in between. In DNA, the CDR3 is TGTGCCACCAGCAGAGATAAAGGGTGGAATCAGCCCCAGCATTTT. Translating it yields CATSRDKGWNQPQHF.

This clonotype was counted between two and nine times. The rearrangement uses TRBV7-9 and TRBJ1-1; TRBD1 matches 8 bases. V lost 2 bases, J lost 5 bases, and 10 bases stayed unmatched. CDR1 is SEHNR and CDR2 is FQNEAQ in the germline V gene (reference sequence). The CDR3 length is 16 residues. The CDR3 DNA sequence: TGTGCCAGCAGCTTAATGTCAGGGGGCAGGGGTACTGAAGCTTTCTTT. Translation gives CASSLMSGGRGTEAFF.

This clonotype has a handful of counts. The chain is built from TRBV7-9 and TRBJ1-1; the match to TRBD1 covers 11 bases. The CDR3 is 14 residues long. The germline gives CDR1 SEHNR, CDR2 FQNEAQ (reference sequence). With 5 bases clipped from V and 4 bases from J, the junction kept 3 bases outside the gene matches. As DNA, the CDR3 is TGTGCCAGCAGCGGAGGACAGGGGGCCACTGAAGCTTTCTTT. The encoded protein is CASSGGQGATEAFF.

This clonotype was recorded many times. The V gene is TRBV28, the J gene TRBJ2-7; D perhaps matches TRBD2 (5 bases). The CDR3 has 11 amino acids. CDR1 MDHEN and CDR2 SYDVKM come from the germline V gene. V was cut by 8 bases and J by 5 bases, with 10 bases left in between. This CDR3 is CASGGGHEQYF. CDR3 coding DNA: TGTGCCAGCGGAGGCGGCCACGAGCAGTACTTC.

This clonotype was seen only a few times. The chain employs TRBV20-1 and TRBJ2-7; 12 positions match TRBD2. The CDR3 consists of 14 residues. Germline V gene sequence: CDR1 DFQATT, CDR2 SNEGSKA (reference sequence). Unmatched junction bases numbered 4, after V lost 3 bases and J lost 4 bases. In DNA, the CDR3 is TGCAGTGCTAGCAAGACTAGCGGGAGATACGAGCAGTACTTC. Encoded protein: CSASKTSGRYEQYF.

This clonotype has just a few counts. The chain carries TRBV7-8 and TRBJ2-2; 7 nucleotides align to TRBD2. The CDR3 runs 16 residues. The V gene's germline CDR1 is SGHVS and CDR2 FQNEAQ. The V and J ends lost 5 bases and 3 bases, in that order; junction bases with no gene match: 9. CDR3 protein: CASSLGTNSHTGELFF. The CDR3 DNA reads TGTGCCAGCAGCCTCGGGACTAATTCGCACACCGGGGAGCTGTTTTTT. The entire variable domain, with the rest obtained from reference TRBV7-8 and TRBJ2-2, is as follows: GAGVSQSPRYKVAKRGQDVALRCDPISGHVSLFWYQQALGQGPEFLTYFQNEAQLDKSGLPSDRFFAERPEGSVSTLKIQRTQQEDSAVYLCASSLGTNSHTGELFFGEGSRLTVL.

This clonotype has ten or more counts. The chain has TRBV20-1 and TRBJ2-1; 11 bases map to TRBD2. The CDR3 runs to 15 residues. Germline CDR1 DFQATT, CDR2 SNEGSKA (reference sequence). The J segment lost 8 bases and the V segment lost 1 base, leaving 7 bases of the junction unmatched. The CDR3 nucleotides read TGCAGTGCTAGAGCCACTAGCGGGAGTAATTATGAGCAGTTCTTC. This translates into CSARATSGSNYEQFF.

This clonotype was seen a handful of times. The chain links TRBV12-3 or TRBV12-4 to TRBJ2-7; D not resolved. Trimming removed 3 bases at V and 6 bases at J, with 3 bases between. The CDR3 extends over 10 amino acids. CDR3 coding DNA: TGTGCCAGCAGTTTGCGCGAGCAGTACTTC. Its protein is CASSLREQYF.

This clonotype was seen many times. The chain combines TRBV6-2 or TRBV6-3 with TRBJ2-3, with D uncertain. The CDR3 covers 14 residues. The V gene's germline CDR1 is MNHEY and CDR2 SVGEGT. V lost 3 bases and J 2 bases, leaving 9 bases between the germline ends. The CDR3 DNA is TGTGCCAGCAGTTATGCCTTAGACACAGATACGCAGTATTTT. Protein sequence: CASSYALDTDTQYF.

This clonotype was recorded many times. This rearrangement joins TRBV11-2 to TRBJ1-2; 10 bases fit TRBD1. The CDR3 is 18 residues long. After removal of 4 bases from V and 2 bases from J, the junction contained 13 bases not matched to a gene. CDR1 is SGHAT, CDR2 FQNNGV, per germline. The CDR3 bases are TGTGCCAGCAGCTCAACGATGACAGGGGGCGAGGAGAACTATGGCTACACCTTC. This codes for CASSSTMTGGEENYGYTF.

This chain links TRBV29-1 with TRBJ1-2; 7 bases match TRBD1. This CDR3 region has 14 residues. CDR1 SQVTM and CDR2 ANQGSEA come from the germline V gene. The V and J ends lost 0 bases and 3 bases, in that order; junction bases with no gene match: 4. The CDR3 reads CSVEDRTGHYGYTF. The CDR3 coding sequence is TGCAGCGTTGAAGATAGGACAGGCCACTATGGCTACACCTTC.

This clonotype appeared many times. This chain uses TRBV29-1 with TRBJ2-1; maybe TRBD2 (10 bases). Between the trimmed V and J ends, which lost 5 bases and 8 bases, there was a span of 31 bases. This CDR3 contains 18 residues. Germline assignment: CDR1 SQVTM and CDR2 ANQGSEA. The CDR3 nucleotides are TGCAGCGTTTTGGTCGAACAGGGGGCCCTAGCGGGAGTGGATGAGCAGTTCTTC. Its protein is CSVLVEQGALAGVDEQFF.

This clonotype was found many times. The rearrangement joins TRBV12-3 or TRBV12-4 to TRBJ1-4; 7 positions match TRBD1. This CDR3 spans 16 amino acids. J was trimmed by 4 bases and V by 6 bases; bases with no gene match: 11. In DNA, the CDR3 is TGTGCCAGCAGACCAGGGGGGGACTACCTTAATGAAAAACTGTTTTTT. Protein sequence: CASRPGGDYLNEKLFF.

In its sample, this clonotype was seen a few times. This chain joins TRBV5-1 and TRBJ2-7; 8 nucleotides line up with TRBD2. The CDR3 spans 14 residues. The trim removed 1 base at V and 3 bases at J, leaving 3 bases unmatched. The germline gives CDR1 SGHRS, CDR2 YFSETQ. CDR3 amino acids: CASSLTGGGYEQYF. The CDR3 DNA follows: TGCGCCAGCAGCTTGACGGGAGGGGGCTACGAGCAGTACTTC.